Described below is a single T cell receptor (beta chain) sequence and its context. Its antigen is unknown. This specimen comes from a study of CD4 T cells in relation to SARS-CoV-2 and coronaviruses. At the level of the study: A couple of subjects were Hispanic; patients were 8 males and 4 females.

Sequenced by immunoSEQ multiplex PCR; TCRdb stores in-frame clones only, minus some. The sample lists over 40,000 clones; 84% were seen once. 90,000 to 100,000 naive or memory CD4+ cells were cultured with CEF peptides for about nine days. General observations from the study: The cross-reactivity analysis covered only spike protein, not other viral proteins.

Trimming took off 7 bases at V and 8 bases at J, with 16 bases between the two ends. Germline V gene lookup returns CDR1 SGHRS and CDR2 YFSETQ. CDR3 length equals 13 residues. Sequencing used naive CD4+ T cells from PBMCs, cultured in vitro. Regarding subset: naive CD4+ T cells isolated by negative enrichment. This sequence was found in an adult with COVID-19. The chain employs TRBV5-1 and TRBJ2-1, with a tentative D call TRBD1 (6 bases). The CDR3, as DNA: TGCGCCAGCGCCGACCTCAGGGGATATGAGCAGTTCTTC. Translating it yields CASADLRGYEQFF.